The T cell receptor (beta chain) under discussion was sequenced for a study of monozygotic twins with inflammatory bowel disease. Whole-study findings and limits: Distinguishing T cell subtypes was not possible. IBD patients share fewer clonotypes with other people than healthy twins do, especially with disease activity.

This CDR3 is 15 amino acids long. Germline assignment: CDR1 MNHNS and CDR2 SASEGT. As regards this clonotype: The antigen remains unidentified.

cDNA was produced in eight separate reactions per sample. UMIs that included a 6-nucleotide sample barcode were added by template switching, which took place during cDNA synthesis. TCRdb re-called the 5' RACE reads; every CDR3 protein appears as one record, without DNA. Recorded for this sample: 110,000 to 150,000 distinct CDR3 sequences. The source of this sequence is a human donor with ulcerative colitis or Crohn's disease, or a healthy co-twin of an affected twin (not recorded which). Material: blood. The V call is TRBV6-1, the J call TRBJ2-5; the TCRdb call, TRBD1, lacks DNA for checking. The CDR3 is CASSERAGDQETQYF.